This TCR beta chain was documented in a study of T cells in Graves' hyperthyroidism and ophthalmopathy. RNA transcripts were the template for amplifying TCR beta CDR3 regions. The HTBI set primed first-round TCR CDR3 RT-PCR. TCRdb analysed the multiplex PCR reads with MiXCR anew, one entry per CDR3 protein. The sample consists of fewer than 650,000 distinct CDR3 sequences, around 43% of them appearing once. This clonotype was seen many times. This clonotype originated in an adult woman with Graves' disease, either hyperthyroidism or ophthalmopathy (not recorded which). The sample was peripheral blood or thyroid tissue (not recorded which).

The CDR3 region has the DNA TGCGCCAGCAGCTTGGCGGCGGGAGCTGGAAACACCATATATTTT. It encodes CASSLAAGAGNTIYF. The chain links TRBV5-1 to TRBJ1-3; D is ambiguous. The V end was cut by 0 bases, the J end by 2 bases, with 9 bases between. Germline CDR1 and CDR2: SGHRS and YFSETQ. This CDR3 has 15 amino acids. Filled out from reference TRBV5-1 and TRBJ1-3, the complete variable domain reads KAGVTQTPRYLIKTRGQQVTLSCSPISGHRSVSWYQQTPGQGLQFLFEYFSETQRNKGNFPGRFSGRQFSNSRSEMNVSTLELGDSALYLCASSLAAGAGNTIYFGEGSWLTVV.